The clone carrying this TCR beta chain was detected once. The source of the sample is a study of T cell responses to AZD1222 COVID-19 vaccine. Profiling relied on immunoSEQ multiplex PCR, and the TCRdb table lists in-frame clones only, not all of them. The sample yields tens of thousands of clones, around 90% seen once. The CDR3 is 11 residues long. The ends were cut back, 7 bases at V and 9 bases at J, with 13 bases in the middle. Germline values: CDR1 DFQATT, CDR2 SNEGSKA (reference sequence). V is TRBV20-1 and J is TRBJ2-1; D is uncertain. The receptor was derived from an adult in good health. The sequencing here drew on peripheral blood, taken on day 0 of MenACWY control vaccination. The DNA of the CDR3 is TGCAGTGGACAAGTAGGTGTTGAGCAGTTCTTC. Translation: CSGQVGVEQFF.